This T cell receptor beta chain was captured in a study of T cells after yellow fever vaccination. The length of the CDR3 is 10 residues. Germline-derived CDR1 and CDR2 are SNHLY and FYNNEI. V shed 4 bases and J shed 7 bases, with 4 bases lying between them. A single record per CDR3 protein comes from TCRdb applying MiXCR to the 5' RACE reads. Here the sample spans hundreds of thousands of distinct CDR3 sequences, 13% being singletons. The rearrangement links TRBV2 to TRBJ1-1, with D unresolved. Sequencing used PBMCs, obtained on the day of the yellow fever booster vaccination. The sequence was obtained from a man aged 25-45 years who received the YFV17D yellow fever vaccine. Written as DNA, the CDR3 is TGTGCCAGCAGTGTATTTGAAGCTTTCTTT. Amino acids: CASSVFEAFF.